The rows below give T cell receptor beta chains drawn from one sample of a study of CXCR3-negative and CXCR3-positive naive CD8 T cells. Reprocessing the 5' RACE reads, TCRdb reports a single entry for every CDR3 protein and omits DNA. The sample includes some 39,000 distinct CDR3 sequences. Sequenced: naive CXCR3- CD8+ T cells from blood. These receptors were obtained from a human donor in good health. Some clones in this sample may be carry-over from other donors' samples. Both conserved end residues are part of each CDR3. A clone size is listed for some rows: how often the clone was seen (once, few, many), or a class if it is expanded.

CDR3 protein: CASSPHDPKNTEAFF
J gene: TRBJ1-1
clone size: .
V gene: TRBV3-1

CDR3 protein: CATSSGQTGGKGKLFF
J gene: TRBJ1-4
clone size: .
V gene: TRBV15

CDR3 protein: CASSSDGPPAGYYGYTF
J gene: TRBJ1-2
clone size: .
V gene: TRBV7-9

CDR3 protein: CASSLGFRGQTQNTGELFF
J gene: TRBJ2-2
clone size: medium-sized
V gene: TRBV7-9

CDR3 protein: CASSYQGVAPLHF
J gene: TRBJ1-6
clone size: .
V gene: TRBV6-5

CDR3 protein: CSARSPEQGYTGELFF
J gene: TRBJ2-2
clone size: .
V gene: TRBV20-1

CDR3 protein: CASSLAGTPTYEQYF
J gene: TRBJ2-7
clone size: .
V gene: TRBV7-6

CDR3 protein: CASSYSSGKETQYF
J gene: TRBJ2-5
clone size: .
V gene: TRBV6-5

CDR3 protein: CASSLEGFTYEQYF
J gene: TRBJ2-7
clone size: .
V gene: TRBV5-1

CDR3 protein: CSVDGRGDTQYF
J gene: TRBJ2-3
clone size: .
V gene: TRBV29-1

CDR3 protein: CASEGQGIGETQYF
J gene: TRBJ2-5
clone size: .
V gene: TRBV7-9

CDR3 protein: CASSPGTGMGWEQYF
J gene: TRBJ2-7
clone size: .
V gene: TRBV12-3/TRBV12-4

CDR3 protein: CASSLLNTGELFF
J gene: TRBJ2-2
clone size: .
V gene: TRBV4-1

CDR3 protein: CASSLSAQGYEQYF
J gene: TRBJ2-7
clone size: .
V gene: TRBV7-3

CDR3 protein: CASSPEHNSNQPQHF
J gene: TRBJ1-5
clone size: .
V gene: TRBV2

CDR3 protein: CASSSNELAAYEQYF
J gene: TRBJ2-7
clone size: .
V gene: TRBV7-9

CDR3 protein: CSVEARNTGELFF
J gene: TRBJ2-2
clone size: .
V gene: TRBV29-1

CDR3 protein: CASSVGLRGGGYGYTF
J gene: TRBJ1-2
clone size: .
V gene: TRBV9

CDR3 protein: CASSQDPDNYSPLHF
J gene: TRBJ1-6
clone size: .
V gene: TRBV4-3

CDR3 protein: CASSLNPGFYEQYF
J gene: TRBJ2-7
clone size: .
V gene: TRBV7-2

CDR3 protein: CSASMGANTGELFF
J gene: TRBJ2-2
clone size: .
V gene: TRBV20-1

CDR3 protein: CSARDPENYGYTF
J gene: TRBJ1-2
clone size: .
V gene: TRBV20-1

CDR3 protein: CASSVVGQGGTEAFF
J gene: TRBJ1-1
clone size: .
V gene: TRBV13

CDR3 protein: CASSQDLGSYEQYF
J gene: TRBJ2-7
clone size: medium-sized
V gene: TRBV14

CDR3 protein: CSVRLLGEQYF
J gene: TRBJ2-7
clone size: .
V gene: TRBV29-1

CDR3 protein: CASSQGGGGTEAFF
J gene: TRBJ1-1
clone size: .
V gene: TRBV6-1

CDR3 protein: CASSSGRNSNQPQHF
J gene: TRBJ1-5
clone size: .
V gene: TRBV6-2/TRBV6-3

CDR3 protein: CASSRRDLYNEQFF
J gene: TRBJ2-1
clone size: .
V gene: TRBV28

CDR3 protein: CSVELGEAEPFGEQYF
J gene: TRBJ2-7
clone size: .
V gene: TRBV29-1

CDR3 protein: CASTVTGDDEQYF
J gene: TRBJ2-7
clone size: .
V gene: TRBV2

CDR3 protein: CASSTPPPSNEQFF
J gene: TRBJ2-1
clone size: .
V gene: TRBV7-3

CDR3 protein: CASRFRNGPSGTDTQYF
J gene: TRBJ2-3
clone size: .
V gene: TRBV12-3/TRBV12-4

CDR3 protein: CASTAFVSYNEQFF
J gene: TRBJ2-1
clone size: .
V gene: TRBV6-2/TRBV6-3

CDR3 protein: CASRIGPNYEQYF
J gene: TRBJ2-7
clone size: .
V gene: TRBV6-5

CDR3 protein: CASSQTAYEQYF
J gene: TRBJ2-7
clone size: .
V gene: TRBV11-2

CDR3 protein: CASSLQRGNAYEQYF
J gene: TRBJ2-7
clone size: .
V gene: TRBV7-9

CDR3 protein: CSARAGVGKGEKLFF
J gene: TRBJ1-4
clone size: .
V gene: TRBV20-1

CDR3 protein: CASRLARTGGLETQYF
J gene: TRBJ2-5
clone size: .
V gene: TRBV5-1

CDR3 protein: CASSIIGQGTEAFF
J gene: TRBJ1-1
clone size: .
V gene: TRBV19

CDR3 protein: CAWRKSSYEQYF
J gene: TRBJ2-7
clone size: .
V gene: TRBV30

CDR3 protein: CSAGQFQETQYF
J gene: TRBJ2-5
clone size: .
V gene: TRBV20-1

CDR3 protein: CASTQAGTGYYEQYF
J gene: TRBJ2-7
clone size: .
V gene: TRBV28

CDR3 protein: CSVEDTDTQYF
J gene: TRBJ2-3
clone size: .
V gene: TRBV29-1

CDR3 protein: CASSQVVVGRAGSPLHF
J gene: TRBJ1-6
clone size: .
V gene: TRBV4-1

CDR3 protein: CASSLGLSDQPQHF
J gene: TRBJ1-5
clone size: .
V gene: TRBV7-8

CDR3 protein: CASSYRTGPPYEQYF
J gene: TRBJ2-7
clone size: .
V gene: TRBV6-5

CDR3 protein: CASSLPGQGPNEQYF
J gene: TRBJ2-7
clone size: .
V gene: TRBV28